This TCR beta chain was sequenced during a study of blood T cell repertoires in COVID-19. Study as a whole: In each case, the material was cDNA or gDNA derived from T cells, B-cell-depleted T cells, or PBMCs.

Donors were grouped by their self-reported clinical history. The CDR3 is made up of 14 amino acids. V was clipped by 2 bases and J by 6 bases; unmatched bases: 4. Germline V gene sequence: CDR1 LNHDA, CDR2 SQIVND (reference sequence). Clones were sequenced by immunoSEQ multiplex PCR, and TCRdb holds only the in-frame ones, with some missing. The sample lists 350,000 to 450,000 clones; approximately 91% were seen once. This clone is a singleton in its sample. The sequenced sample was PBMCs or T cells enriched from blood (not recorded which). The chain has TRBV19 and TRBJ2-1; TRBD2 matches 7 bases. The clonotype comes from a woman in her thirties or forties who had been exposed to COVID-19. The CDR3 spells CASSISAGSNEQFF. As DNA, the CDR3 is TGTGCCAGTAGTATATCAGCGGGGAGCAATGAGCAGTTCTTC. Drawing the rest from reference TRBV19 and TRBJ2-1, the complete variable domain is DGGITQSPKYLFRKEGQNVTLSCEQNLNHDAMYWYRQDPGQGLRLIYYSQIVNDFQKGDIAEGYSVSREKKESFPLTVTSAQKNPTAFYLCASSISAGSNEQFFGPGTRLTVL.